Shown below are 30 T cell receptor beta chains from a single sample sequenced in a study of early T cells in non-severe SARS-CoV-2 infection. MiXCR, applied by TCRdb to the 5' RACE reads, yields one record per CDR3 protein. Of about 33,000 distinct CDR3 sequences in the sample, 4.5% to 5% were seen once. Specimen: whole blood. These receptor sequences come from an adult who was a healthcare worker with PCR-confirmed SARS-CoV-2 infection or an uninfected control (not recorded which).

This clonotype was observed a handful of times. This rearrangement joins TRBV28 to TRBJ2-7; no clear D. V was pared by 3 bases and J by 3 bases, with 3 bases between. CDR3 length: 11 residues. In germline, CDR1 is MDHEN, CDR2 SYDVKM. CDR3: CASSFGYEQYF. As DNA, the CDR3 is TGTGCCAGCAGTTTCGGCTACGAGCAGTACTTC.

Of note for this clonotype: A much larger clone differs by one base, so this may be a read error. The chain has TRBV6-5 and TRBJ2-5; D assignment may be TRBD1 or TRBD2 (6 bases each). Germline lookup yields CDR1 MNHEY and CDR2 SVGAGI. This CDR3 region has 14 residues. DNA of the CDR3: TGTGCCAGCAGTCCAGGGGACTTAAAAGAGACCCGGTACTTC. Amino acid sequence: CASSPGDLKETRYF.

This clonotype appeared many times. V gene TRBV5-1 combines with J gene TRBJ1-1; D is possibly TRBD1 (5 bases). This CDR3 comprises 14 residues. Deletions cut 0 bases from V and 3 bases from J, with 9 bases between. Germline assignment: CDR1 SGHRS and CDR2 YFSETQ. CDR3 DNA sequence: TGCGCCAGCAGCTTGGTCCAGGGTTACACTGAAGCTTTCTTT. It specifies CASSLVQGYTEAFF.

This clonotype was picked up many times. J is TRBJ2-7 and V is TRBV6-6; 7 nucleotides match TRBD1. V was pared by 7 bases and J by 4 bases, with 7 bases of the junction left unmatched. Germline V gene data show CDR1 as MNHNY and CDR2 as SVGAGI (reference sequence). The CDR3 covers 13 residues. DNA for the CDR3: TGTGCCAGCAATCCAGGGGGTGTTTACGAGCAGTACTTC. Translated: CASNPGGVYEQYF.

This clonotype was detected many times. The rearrangement links TRBV20-1 to TRBJ1-5, with 11 bases lining up with TRBD1. With 6 bases clipped from V and 7 bases from J, the junction kept 8 bases outside the gene matches. This CDR3 region has 14 residues. Germline CDR1 and CDR2: DFQATT and SNEGSKA (reference sequence). Written as DNA, the CDR3 is TGCAGTGCAACCGGGACAGGGGGTGAACAGCCCCAGCATTTT. Its translation: CSATGTGGEQPQHF.

This clonotype has just a few counts. The chain joins TRBV7-2 to TRBJ1-6; 9 nucleotides match TRBD1. CDR1 is SGHTA and CDR2 is FQGNSA in the germline V gene. Trimming at V came to 11 bases and at J to 7 bases, leaving 9 bases not matched to a gene. CDR3 length: 14 residues. CDR3: CAVRDRAGNSPLHF. The CDR3 DNA reads as TGTGCCGTGCGGGACAGGGCGGGCAATTCACCCCTCCACTTT.

The chain joins TRBV5-6 to TRBJ2-1; unclear D gene. The V gene's germline CDR1 is SGHDT and CDR2 YYEEEE. There are 17 residues in the CDR3. V was cut by 2 bases and J by 4 bases, with 19 bases left in between. This CDR3 is CASSLDVGSRRYNEQFF. The CDR3 DNA follows: TGTGCCAGCAGCTTAGACGTCGGGTCAAGAAGGTACAATGAGCAGTTCTTC.

This clonotype was detected ten times or more. The chain carries TRBV20-1 and TRBJ2-7; 8 positions match TRBD2. J lost 4 bases, V lost 0 bases, and 8 bases had no gene match. The CDR3 runs to 15 residues. Germline V gene data show CDR1 as DFQATT and CDR2 as SNEGSKA (reference sequence). The CDR3 loop is CSARDSAGAQYEQYF. The DNA for the CDR3 is TGCAGTGCTAGAGATTCAGCGGGGGCTCAGTACGAGCAGTACTTC.

This clonotype was found many times. The rearrangement uses TRBV6-6 and TRBJ1-5, with D perhaps matching TRBD1 (6 bases). Germline CDR1 reads MNHNY; CDR2 reads SVGAGI (reference sequence). The CDR3 contains 17 residues. V lost 4 bases and J lost 0, with 16 bases in between. The CDR3 nucleotides are TGTGCCAGCAGTTCCTTGGACAGTAGCTTTAGCAATCAGCCCCAGCATTTT. It yields the protein CASSSLDSSFSNQPQHF.

At least ten counts were recorded for this clonotype. The chain couples TRBV19 to TRBJ2-7, with 9 bases matching TRBD1. This CDR3 has 15 amino acids. CDR1 is LNHDA and CDR2 is SQIVND in the germline V gene (reference sequence). Unmatched junction bases numbered 9, after V lost 6 bases and J lost 3 bases. Here the CDR3 DNA reads TGTGCCAGTAGCGGGGGGACAGGGCCCAACTACGAGCAGTACTTC. It codes for CASSGGTGPNYEQYF.

This clonotype was found many times. This chain links TRBV6-4 with TRBJ2-1; tentative D call: TRBD1 (6 bases). CDR3 length: 14 amino acids. Germline V gene sequence: CDR1 MRHNA, CDR2 SNTAGT. Trimming cost V 0 bases and J 3 bases, with 6 bases left between them. The CDR3 region is CASSDSGGYNEQFF. CDR3 sequence (DNA): TGTGCCAGCAGTGACTCAGGGGGCTACAATGAGCAGTTCTTC.

In this sample, this clonotype turned up many times. The rearrangement joins TRBV6-2 or TRBV6-3 to TRBJ1-5; a possible D gene is TRBD1 (5 bases). Germline lookup yields CDR1 MNHEY and CDR2 SVGEGT. CDR3 length: 15 amino acids. Trimming cost V 2 bases and J 4 bases, with 12 bases left between them. The CDR3 DNA follows: TGTGCCAGCAGTTACGGCCAGGGCGGTAATCAGCCCCAGCATTTT. This sequence encodes CASSYGQGGNQPQHF.

This clonotype was seen many times. The chain joins TRBV14 to TRBJ2-2; D not certain. The ends were cut back, 2 bases at V and 8 bases at J, with 18 bases in the middle. Germline lookup yields CDR1 SGHDN and CDR2 FVKESK. The CDR3 runs to 16 residues. CDR3 region: CASSQRLGLASGELFF. CDR3 in DNA: TGTGCCAGCAGCCAAAGGTTAGGCCTCGCGTCAGGGGAGCTGTTTTTT.

In this sample, this clonotype turned up a few times. The chain links TRBV6-5 to TRBJ2-7, with D perhaps TRBD1 (6 bases). The V end was cut by 7 bases, the J end by 1 base, with 8 bases between. This CDR3 spans 12 amino acids. CDR1 MNHEY and CDR2 SVGAGI come from the germline V gene. The DNA for the CDR3 is TGTGCCAGCACCGACAGGTCCTACGAGCAGTACTTC. Protein sequence: CASTDRSYEQYF.

This clonotype has more than one count but fewer than ten. The rearrangement links TRBV2 to TRBJ2-5, with 8 bases matching TRBD2. Germline CDR1 reads SNHLY; CDR2 reads FYNNEI. Losses at the gene ends were 5 bases for V and 0 bases for J; bases not matched to a gene: 11. This CDR3 spans 17 amino acids. DNA of the CDR3: TGTGCCAGCAGTCTAGATTTATCGGGGGGGCACCAAGAGACCCAGTACTTC. Translating gives CASSLDLSGGHQETQYF.

This clonotype was counted many times. The chain has TRBV7-8 and TRBJ2-4; D uncertain. The CDR3 loop spans 13 amino acids. Germline values: CDR1 SGHVS, CDR2 FQNEAQ. V was pared by 5 bases and J by 4 bases, with 9 bases between. The CDR3 DNA follows: TGTGCCAGCAGCAAGACAAGTAAAAACATTCAGTACTTC. Protein: CASSKTSKNIQYF.

This clonotype was seen repeatedly, ten times or more. The J gene is TRBJ2-4, the V gene TRBV28; no definite D call. The germline V gene encodes CDR1 MDHEN and CDR2 SYDVKM. This CDR3 region has 15 residues. V was trimmed by 3 bases and J by 8 bases, leaving 17 bases between them. CDR3 nucleotide sequence: TGTGCCAGCAGTTTTTCGAGACCTCTACGAGACATTCAGTACTTC. This translates into CASSFSRPLRDIQYF.

As to this clonotype: A much larger clonotype is one base distant, so this may be a read error. Because it lacks the conserved phenylalanine or tryptophan at the end, this CDR3 is likely a read error. The chain is built from TRBV11-2 and TRBJ2-1, with 10 bases matching TRBD1. CDR1 is SGHAT, CDR2 FQNNGV, per germline. CDR3 length equals 16 residues. Unmatched junction bases numbered 5, after V lost 2 bases and J lost 4 bases. The CDR3 reads CASSLKPGQGYNEQFS. The CDR3 DNA sequence: TGTGCCAGCAGCTTAAAGCCGGGACAGGGGTACAATGAGCAGTTCTCC.

This clonotype was observed at least ten times. V gene TRBV24-1 combines with J gene TRBJ2-2, with TRBD1 matching 9 bases. Germline assignment: CDR1 KGHDR and CDR2 SFDVKD. The CDR3 covers 16 residues. Losses at the gene ends were 6 bases for V and 1 base for J; bases not matched to a gene: 5. CDR3 protein: CATSNTGGKNTGELFF. CDR3 nucleotide sequence: TGTGCCACCAGTAACACAGGGGGCAAGAACACCGGGGAGCTGTTTTTT.

This clonotype came up many times. V gene TRBV7-9 combines with J gene TRBJ2-1; either TRBD1 or TRBD2 may supply D (5 bases each). CDR3 size: 14 residues. Germline-derived CDR1 and CDR2 are SEHNR and FQNEAQ (reference sequence). V lost 0 bases and J 9 bases, leaving 12 bases between the germline ends. CDR3 region: CASSLALRDGEQFF. The CDR3 bases are TGTGCCAGCAGCTTAGCGCTAAGGGACGGTGAGCAGTTCTTC.

There are many counts of this clonotype. The rearrangement uses TRBV7-2 and TRBJ2-3, with a tentative D call TRBD2 (6 bases). The ends were cut back, 1 base at V and 7 bases at J, with 18 bases in the middle. Germline CDR1 and CDR2: SGHTA and FQGNSA. CDR3 size: 16 residues. The CDR3 DNA reads TGTGCCAGCAGCTTAGTGGGGGTGACCCGGGAGAATACGCAGTATTTT. Protein product: CASSLVGVTRENTQYF.

This clonotype was counted ten times or more. The chain carries TRBV20-1 and TRBJ2-3; 11 positions agree with TRBD2. Trimming took 6 bases from V and 6 from J; bases not matched to a gene: 8. The germline gives CDR1 DFQATT, CDR2 SNEGSKA (reference sequence). The CDR3 has 14 amino acids. CDR3 sequence: CSALAGGPVDTQYF. As DNA, the CDR3 is TGCAGTGCCTTAGCGGGGGGGCCTGTTGATACGCAGTATTTT.

Many counts were recorded for this clonotype. This chain uses TRBV30 with TRBJ2-1; 8 nucleotides line up with TRBD2. The germline CDR1 and CDR2 sequences are GTSNPN and SVGIG (reference sequence). This CDR3 comprises 13 residues. J lost 3 bases, V lost 4 bases, and 2 bases had no gene match. Here the CDR3 DNA reads TGTGCCTGGAATGCGGGGGGCTACAATGAGCAGTTCTTC. Protein: CAWNAGGYNEQFF.

In this sample, this clonotype turned up many times. The gene calls are TRBV5-7 and TRBJ1-2, with 11 bases that match TRBD1. TRBV5-7 is designated an ORF whose function remains uncertain. V dropped 4 bases and J dropped 3; count of bases not matched to a gene: 5. The CDR3 runs to 15 residues. Written as DNA, the CDR3 is TGTGCCAGCAGCCCGGGACAGGGGGATCACTATGGCTACACCTTC. Residues: CASSPGQGDHYGYTF.

This clonotype occurred a few times. This chain uses TRBV4-3 with TRBJ1-1; 7 positions agree with TRBD1. The trim removed 1 base at V and 6 bases at J, leaving 8 bases unmatched. The V gene's germline CDR1 is LGHNA and CDR2 YSLEER. The CDR3 is 15 amino acids. CDR3 residues: CASSQGLDRVAEAFF. The CDR3 DNA follows: TGCGCCAGCAGCCAAGGTCTCGACAGGGTGGCTGAAGCTTTCTTT.

Ten or more counts support this clonotype. The chain recombines TRBV28 with TRBJ2-7; possibly TRBD1 for D (6 bases). V was shortened by 5 bases and J by 2 bases, with 13 bases between the two germline ends. This CDR3 is 14 amino acids long. Germline V gene sequence: CDR1 MDHEN, CDR2 SYDVKM. Here the CDR3 reads CASSNIRGPYEQYF. CDR3 coding DNA: TGTGCCAGCAGTAATATCAGGGGCCCCTACGAGCAGTACTTC.

This clonotype came up many times. V usage is TRBV29-1 and J usage is TRBJ2-3; no clear D gene. Germline assignment: CDR1 SQVTM and CDR2 ANQGSEA. The ends were cut back, 3 bases at V and 2 bases at J, with 9 bases in the middle. The CDR3 has 13 residues. CDR3: CSVDGPYTDTQYF. CDR3 nucleotides: TGCAGCGTTGACGGCCCCTACACAGATACGCAGTATTTT.

The rearrangement uses TRBV7-2 and TRBJ2-1; 8 positions match TRBD2. The V gene end was trimmed by 9 bases and the J gene end by 7 bases; junction bases not matched to a gene: 8. This CDR3 region has 13 residues. The germline gives CDR1 SGHTA, CDR2 FQGNSA. The CDR3 sequence is CASSWRGDNEQFF. The DNA of the CDR3 is TGTGCCAGTTCCTGGCGGGGGGATAATGAGCAGTTCTTC.

V gene TRBV7-9 combines with J gene TRBJ2-3; 7 bases map to TRBD1. Per the germline V gene, CDR1 is SEHNR and CDR2 is FQNEAQ (reference sequence). J was trimmed by 4 bases and V by 6 bases; bases with no gene match: 7. The CDR3 consists of 14 residues. In DNA, the CDR3 is TGTGCCAGCAGTATAAGACAGGGACCAGATACGCAGTATTTT. This translates into CASSIRQGPDTQYF.

This clonotype was picked up a small number of times. The chain has TRBV19 and TRBJ1-2; no reliable D call. Germline V gene data show CDR1 as LNHDA and CDR2 as SQIVND (reference sequence). The CDR3 totals 11 residues. V was cut by 7 bases and J by 6 bases, with 9 bases left in between. CDR3 coding DNA: TGTGCCAGTACTAGTCTGAATGGCTACACCTTC. Translating gives CASTSLNGYTF.